The present entry profiles one T cell receptor (beta chain) with its context. CDR3 length: 15 amino acids. Trimming left V 6 bases short and J 9 bases short, with 23 bases between. In germline, CDR1 is KGHSH, CDR2 LQKENI. This sample is part of a study of blood T cell repertoires in COVID-19. Study details: COVID-19 samples from acute and convalescent phases originated in the United States, Italy and Spain.

Original processing methods: Using reference gene primer amplification, nucleated cell counts were estimated. Produced via immunoSEQ multiplex PCR; TCRdb's table is partial and in-frame only. That table gives V, J and clone size, and the DNA gave D and trimming. The sample yields some 100,000 clones, less than 90% seen once. Sequencing was done on a sample of peripheral blood. The receptor comes from a man younger than 45 in a cohort sampled during active COVID-19. This chain links TRBV18 with TRBJ1-1; D is ambiguous. The CDR3 loop is CASSPGSGAFIKAFF. CDR3 DNA: TGTGCCAGCTCCCCCGGATCAGGTGCCTTCATCAAAGCTTTCTTT.